These 18 T cell receptor beta chains originate from one sample sequenced in a study of a mutant IDH1 vaccine in newly diagnosed glioma. As to time point: week 11, during vaccination. Each dose of the vaccine consisted of 300 ug of mutant IDH1 20-mer peptide, with topical imiquimod. For these receptors, no antigen is known. Sequencing used immunoSEQ multiplex PCR; TCRdb keeps in-frame clones, though not all of them. Among 110,000 or so clones listed, around 90% were seen once. The sequencing here drew on PBMCs, taken from a glioma patient whose treatment included an IDH1 peptide vaccine. These receptors were taken from a woman in her 50s with glioma.

The V gene is TRBV10-2, the J gene TRBJ2-1; D is uncertain. Looked up from germline, CDR1 is WSHSY and CDR2 is SAAADI. The V end lost 2 bases, the J end lost 13 bases, and 12 bases lay between the germline ends. This CDR3 region has 12 residues. The CDR3 DNA reads as TGCGCCAGCAGTGAGGGAGTCCAAAGACAGTTCTTC. Protein sequence: CASSEGVQRQFF.

This clone was detected only once. One junction end does not reproduce the germline sequence, and a read error may be involved. V gene TRBV18 combines with J gene TRBJ2-7; 10 nucleotides match TRBD1. Germline CDR1 reads KGHSH; CDR2 reads LQKENI. The CDR3 length is 16 residues. The CDR3 nucleotides read TGTGCCAGCTCACCGCGGACAGGGGGGGACACCTACGAGCAGTGCTTC. Translating gives CASSPRTGGDTYEQCF.

V and J are TRBV15 and TRBJ2-7; D might be TRBD1 (6 bases). CDR1 and CDR2 from the germline V gene are LNHNV and YYDKDF (reference sequence). Trimming pared 5 bases from V and 4 bases from J, leaving 15 bases between. This CDR3 region has 14 residues. The CDR3 here is CATSPGTPPYEQYF. CDR3 DNA sequence: TGTGCCACCAGCCCCGGGACACCCCCTTACGAGCAGTACTTC.

This clone was seen a handful of times. V usage is TRBV6-5 and J usage is TRBJ1-1; tentatively, D is TRBD1 (6 bases). CDR1 MNHEY and CDR2 SVGAGI come from the germline V gene. Trimming stripped 6 bases from V and 4 bases from J, with 12 bases between. The CDR3 sequence is 13 residues long. As DNA, the CDR3 is TGTGCCAGCAGAGCCGGGACAATCACTGAAGCTTTCTTT. Its protein product is CASRAGTITEAFF.

V usage is TRBV28 and J usage is TRBJ2-5, with 8 bases aligning to TRBD1. J was trimmed by 7 bases and V by 5 bases; bases with no gene match: 9. The germline V gene has CDR1 MDHEN and CDR2 SYDVKM. The CDR3 extends over 14 amino acids. The CDR3 DNA reads TGTGCCAGCAGTACCGCCCAGGGGGCAGGGACCCAGTACTTC. Its translation is CASSTAQGAGTQYF.

This clone was found once. The V gene is TRBV28, the J gene TRBJ2-5, with 8 bases matching TRBD2. Germline V gives CDR1 MDHEN, CDR2 SYDVKM. This CDR3 comprises 15 residues. The J segment lost 5 bases and the V segment lost 7 bases, leaving 12 bases of the junction unmatched. CDR3 sequence reads: CASMAGGGRAETQYF. CDR3 in DNA: TGTGCCAGCATGGCGGGAGGAGGTAGGGCGGAGACCCAGTACTTC.

This clone was detected only once. The rearrangement links TRBV19 to TRBJ2-1; D may be TRBD1 (5 bases). This CDR3 has 22 residues. Germline loops: CDR1 LNHDA, CDR2 SQIVND (reference sequence). Trimming stripped 3 bases from V and 9 bases from J, with 39 bases between. DNA for the CDR3: TGTGCCAGTAGTATTTACCCTTCCAGGGTCGAGACGCTACGAGCTGTTCCTGGTGAGCAGTTCTTC. It is translated as CASSIYPSRVETLRAVPGEQFF.

The gene calls are TRBV9 and TRBJ1-3; unclear D gene. V was trimmed by 3 bases and J by 7 bases, leaving 23 bases between them. The CDR3 totals 17 residues. Germline V gives CDR1 SGDLS, CDR2 YYNGEE. The CDR3 region has the DNA TGTGCCAGCAGCGCTCGGTTAGCAGGCGTAATGGAGAACACCATATATTTT. As protein: CASSARLAGVMENTIYF. Full variable domain (missing parts from reference TRBV9 and TRBJ1-3): DSGVTQTPKHLITATGQRVTLRCSPRSGDLSVYWYQQSLDQGLQFLIQYYNGEERAKGNILERFSAQQFPDLHSELNLSSLELGDSALYFCASSARLAGVMENTIYFGEGSWLTVV.

This chain connects TRBV9 to TRBJ2-2; D perhaps matches TRBD2 (5 bases). This CDR3 region has 15 residues. Trimming pared 4 bases from V and 5 bases from J, leaving 15 bases between. Germline loops: CDR1 SGDLS, CDR2 YYNGEE. The CDR3: CASSFRSSGTGELFF. The CDR3 DNA reads TGTGCCAGCAGCTTCCGGTCGAGCGGAACCGGGGAGCTGTTTTTT.

The table lists this clone with a count of one. This rearrangement joins TRBV2 to TRBJ2-1, with a possible D match to TRBD2 (6 bases). Per germline, CDR1 SNHLY and CDR2 FYNNEI. The CDR3 totals 15 residues. V shed 6 bases and J shed 2 bases, with 14 bases lying between them. CDR3 loop: CASRETGEPYNEQFF. CDR3 sequence (DNA): TGTGCCAGCAGGGAAACGGGAGAACCCTACAATGAGCAGTTCTTC.

The genes are TRBV19 and TRBJ2-2; 14 bases are shared with TRBD2. This CDR3 comprises 17 residues. Trimming at V came to 3 bases and at J to 3 bases, leaving 3 bases not matched to a gene. Germline CDR1 and CDR2: LNHDA and SQIVND (reference sequence). DNA for the CDR3: TGTGCCAGTAGTATGACTAGCGGGAGGGCCGACACCGGGGAGCTGTTTTTT. Amino acids: CASSMTSGRADTGELFF.

The rearrangement joins TRBV7-2 to TRBJ1-5, with D hard to call. Germline values: CDR1 SGHTA, CDR2 FQGNSA. V was shortened by 1 base and J by 0 bases, with 4 bases between the two germline ends. The CDR3 has 14 residues. CDR3 residues: CASSLGFSNQPQHF. The CDR3 region has the DNA TGTGCCAGCAGCTTAGGGTTTAGCAATCAGCCCCAGCATTTT. Full variable domain (missing parts from reference TRBV7-2 and TRBJ1-5): GAGVSQSPSNKVTEKGKDVELRCDPISGHTALYWYRQSLGQGLEFLIYFQGNSAPDKSGLPSDRFSAERTGGSVSTLTIQRTQQEDSAVYLCASSLGFSNQPQHFGDGTRLSIL.

This chain joins TRBV27 and TRBJ2-7, with TRBD1 matching 8 bases. V lost 5 bases to trimming and J lost 5 bases; unmatched junction nucleotides: 11. The CDR3 extends over 15 amino acids. Per germline, CDR1 MNHEY and CDR2 SMNVEV (reference sequence). CDR3 loop: CASSPRGLAGDEQYF. CDR3 DNA: TGTGCCAGCAGTCCCAGGGGGCTAGCAGGGGACGAGCAGTACTTC.

This chain links TRBV6-5 with TRBJ2-1; D unclear. CDR3 length: 13 residues. The V gene lost 6 bases and the J gene lost 7 bases, with 13 bases spanning the gap. The germline V gene encodes CDR1 MNHEY and CDR2 SVGAGI. For the CDR3, the DNA is TGTGCCAGCAGCCGGCCGCCCGTTAATGAGCAGTTCTTC. This encodes CASSRPPVNEQFF.

The chain couples TRBV5-1 to TRBJ2-1; 8 nucleotides align to TRBD1. V lost 0 bases and J lost 4; bases outside the gene matches: 3. The CDR3 consists of 15 residues. Germline V lookup: CDR1 SGHRS, CDR2 YFSETQ. The CDR3: CASSLARGHYNEQFF. CDR3 nucleotides: TGCGCCAGCAGCTTGGCCAGGGGGCATTACAATGAGCAGTTCTTC. The entire variable domain, with the rest obtained from reference TRBV5-1 and TRBJ2-1, is as follows: KAGVTQTPRYLIKTRGQQVTLSCSPISGHRSVSWYQQTPGQGLQFLFEYFSETQRNKGNFPGRFSGRQFSNSRSEMNVSTLELGDSALYLCASSLARGHYNEQFFGPGTRLTVL.

The chain uses TRBV28 and TRBJ2-1; 12 nucleotides align to TRBD2. The CDR3 is 14 amino acids. V dropped 7 bases and J dropped 8; count of bases not matched to a gene: 6. Per the germline V gene, CDR1 is MDHEN and CDR2 is SYDVKM. The CDR3 protein is CASTRLAGEDEQFF. In DNA, the CDR3 is TGTGCCAGCACCCGACTAGCGGGAGAGGATGAGCAGTTCTTC. The full variable domain, its missing parts supplied by reference TRBV28 and TRBJ2-1, is DVKVTQSSRYLVKRTGEKVFLECVQDMDHENMFWYRQDPGLGLRLIYFSYDVKMKEKGDIPEGYSVSREKKERFSLILESASTNQTSMYLCASTRLAGEDEQFFGPGTRLTVL.

With respect to this clone: Other nucleotide sequences in the sample specify the same CDR3. This rearrangement joins TRBV27 to TRBJ1-3; D call uncertain. Trimming removed 2 bases from V and 4 bases from J, with 6 bases in between. This CDR3 contains 13 residues. Germline CDR1 MNHEY, CDR2 SMNVEV (reference sequence). CDR3 nucleotides: TGTGCCAGCAGTTTAGAACGCGGAAACACCATATATTTT. The encoded protein is CASSLERGNTIYF.

CDR3 loop: CASSAQGADYGYTF. CDR3 nucleotides: TGTGCCAGCAGCGCACAGGGGGCAGACTATGGCTACACCTTC. The chain links TRBV7-9 to TRBJ1-2, with 9 positions matching TRBD1. The CDR3 totals 14 residues. Trimming took 5 bases from V and 3 from J; bases not matched to a gene: 4. Germline V gene sequence: CDR1 SEHNR, CDR2 FQNEAQ (reference sequence).